Shown below are 2 T cell receptor beta chains from a single sample sequenced in a study of T cell clonality in common variable immunodeficiency. Measured with immunoSEQ multiplex PCR; TCRdb has only the in-frame clones, and not every one. The data show 30,000 to 40,000 clones, with none appearing a single time. Study-wide results and limits: Reportedly, TCR beta sequences from common variable immunodeficiency showed fewer deletions and N-nucleotide insertions.

What these receptors recognize is not known. Material for sequencing was peripheral blood mononuclear cells. These receptors originate from a human donor with common variable immunodeficiency.

This clone showed up just a few times. The DNA read from the CDR3 is TGTGCCTGGAGTGCCCGCGAAGGGGGTCGTGCTGAAAAA. This codes for CAWSAREGGRAEK. The CDR3 in its entirety is CAWSAREGGRAEKLFF. The J gene is TRBJ1-4, the V gene TRBV30; weak D call: TRBD1 (6 bases). The read ends 3 residues before the CDR3 terminus; that terminus is restored from the germline J gene. The CDR3 has 16 amino acids. The V gene's germline CDR1 is GTSNPN and CDR2 SVGIG (reference sequence). The germline V and J ends were trimmed by 1 base and 7 bases, with 19 bases remaining between them.

Only a few counts were recorded for this clone. Read sequence stops 3 residues before the CDR3 end, and the germline J gene provides the missing end. The rearrangement uses TRBV6-2 or TRBV6-3 and TRBJ1-2; 9 bases fit TRBD1. Germline V gives CDR1 MNHEY, CDR2 SVGEGT. The CDR3 runs to 15 residues. Here the CDR3 reads CASSYSVQGARGYTF. CDR3 DNA, as far as it was read: TGTGCCAGCAGTTACTCTGTACAGGGGGCGCGAGGC.